These 2 T cell receptor beta chains came from one sample sequenced in a study of T cell responses to AZD1222 COVID-19 vaccine. Sequenced by immunoSEQ multiplex PCR; TCRdb stores in-frame clones only, minus some. Among about 120,000 clones, 70% to 90% were seen once, and the ten largest hold over 3%. Here the sequenced sample was peripheral blood, taken on day 0 of AZD1222 vaccination. Source of these receptors: an adult in good health.

The DNA for the CDR3 is TGTGCCACCAGCAGGGGTAATGCCGATGGCTACACCTTC. This encodes CATSRGNADGYTF. V usage is TRBV15 and J usage is TRBJ1-2; D unclear. CDR3 length: 13 amino acids. V was shortened by 3 bases and J by 6 bases, with 11 bases between the two germline ends. CDR1 is LNHNV, CDR2 YYDKDF, per germline (reference sequence).

V is TRBV20-1 and J is TRBJ1-1; D is uncertain. CDR1 is DFQATT and CDR2 is SNEGSKA in the germline V gene (reference sequence). The CDR3 loop spans 10 amino acids. V dropped 5 bases and J dropped 3 bases, with 4 bases sitting between them. CDR3 amino acids: CSASYTEAFF. The CDR3 bases are TGCAGTGCTTCATACACTGAAGCTTTCTTT.